Here is one T cell receptor (beta chain) with its context. Trimming took 4 bases from V and 1 from J, leaving 6 bases between them. The CDR3 covers 12 residues. The germline V gene has CDR1 GTSNPN and CDR2 SVGIG (reference sequence). This record belongs to a study of cytomegalovirus exposure and HLA in healthy donors. With 60 Vbeta and 13 Jbeta primers, the PCR was carried out. Libraries were prepared by immunoSEQ multiplex PCR; TCRdb keeps only in-frame clonotypes and omits some of them. The sample carries approximately 180,000 clones, 80% to 90% recorded once. The receptor comes from a girl aged 5 to 17 in good health and CMV-seropositive. This chain joins TRBV30 and TRBJ2-3; D is unresolved. Sequenced input: PBMCs. The CDR3 sequence: CAWNPGTDTQYF. CDR3 nucleotides: TGTGCCTGGAACCCGGGCACAGATACGCAGTATTTT. Full variable domain (remainder filled in from reference TRBV30 and TRBJ2-3): SQTIHQWPATLVQPVGSPLSLECTVEGTSNPNLYWYRQAAGRGLQLLFYSVGIGQISSEVPQNLSASRPQDRQFILSSKKLLLSDSGFYLCAWNPGTDTQYFGPGTRLTVL.